These 2 T cell receptor beta chains were sequenced from one sample in a study of OX40 agonist ivuxolimab in advanced cancers. The table came from immunoSEQ multiplex PCR; TCRdb's copy has only in-frame clones and leaves some out. The sample records 30,000 to 35,000 clones, around 90% being singletons. The starting material was CD4+ or CD8+ T cells sorted from blood, obtained in a trial of the OX40 agonist ivuxolimab. These receptors were collected from an adult with an advanced solid tumor such as melanoma, head and neck, liver or kidney cancer.

The chain is built from TRBV7-9 and TRBJ2-4, with D possibly matching TRBD2 (6 bases). Trimming shortened V by 0 bases and J by 0 bases, and 6 bases separated the two germline ends. CDR1 is SEHNR and CDR2 is FQNEAQ in the germline V gene (reference sequence). CDR3 size: 15 residues. In nucleotides, the CDR3 is TGTGCCAGCAGCTTAGCGGGAGGAGCCAAAAACATTCAGTACTTC. This sequence encodes CASSLAGGAKNIQYF.

This CDR3 reads CASSLGFSGTEAFF. CDR3 DNA sequence: TGTGCCAGCAGCTTGGGTTTTTCGGGCACTGAAGCTTTCTTT. The rearrangement uses TRBV5-8 and TRBJ1-1; D remains ambiguous. The CDR3 extends over 14 amino acids. Germline V gene sequence: CDR1 SGHTS, CDR2 YDEGEE. Trimming removed 0 bases from V and 4 bases from J, with 10 bases in between. Looking up the rest from reference TRBV5-8 and TRBJ1-1 gives the full variable domain: EAGVTQSPTHLIKTRGQQATLRCSPISGHTSVYWYQQALGLGLQFLLWYDEGEERNRGNFPPRFSGRQFPNYSSELNVNALELEDSALYLCASSLGFSGTEAFFGQGTRLTVV.